This TCR beta chain was found in a study of shared clonotypes between healthy human individuals. Study-level findings and limits: In contrast to clonotypes shared by all four donors, non-shared clonotypes had lower generation probabilities. Several donors held approximately 5% of naive CD4 clonotypes in common.

Genomic DNA of every subset was divided equally among multiple immunoSEQ plates. In the authors' workflow: ImmunoSEQ yielded junction-only sequences lacking quality scores, so filtering differed. The method was immunoSEQ multiplex PCR; TCRdb's version includes in-frame clones alone and lacks a portion of them. From that table come the V and J calls and clone size; the DNA was used to work out D and trimming. This sample carries 550,000 to 600,000 clones, roughly 98% of them seen once, and the ten largest clones take 0.25% to 0.35%. A remark on this clone: Its antigen is undetermined.

As defined, naive CD8 cells were CD45RO-negative and positively selected for CCR7, with terminally differentiated effector memory CD45RA+ cells excluded. With V trimmed by 1 base and J by 10 bases, 3 bases remained unmatched. From germline, CDR1 is WSHSY and CDR2 SAAADI. CDR3 size: 13 residues. The genes are TRBV10-2 and TRBJ2-1, with 8 nucleotides matching TRBD2. The TCR comes from a man between 25 and 39 years old in good health. Sequencing was done on a sample of naive CD8+ T cells sorted from blood. The CDR3 sequence: CASSEWRGVEQFF. DNA for the CDR3: TGCGCCAGCAGTGAGTGGCGGGGGGTCGAGCAGTTCTTC.